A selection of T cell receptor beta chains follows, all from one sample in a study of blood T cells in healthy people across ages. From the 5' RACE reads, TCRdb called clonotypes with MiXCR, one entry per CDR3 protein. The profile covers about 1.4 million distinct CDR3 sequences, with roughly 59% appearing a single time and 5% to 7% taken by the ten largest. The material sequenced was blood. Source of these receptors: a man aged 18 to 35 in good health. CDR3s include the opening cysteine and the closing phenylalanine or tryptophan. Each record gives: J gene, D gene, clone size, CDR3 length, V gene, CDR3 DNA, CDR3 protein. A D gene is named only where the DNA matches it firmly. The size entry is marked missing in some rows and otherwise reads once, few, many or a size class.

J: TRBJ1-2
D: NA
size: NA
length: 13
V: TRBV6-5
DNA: TGTGCCAGCAAATCCACAGGGCTCAGGATCTACACCTTC
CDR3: CASKSTGLRIYTF

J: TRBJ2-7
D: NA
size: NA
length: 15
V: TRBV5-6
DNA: TGTGCCAGCAGCTGGGGACGGTCTCCATCCTACGAGCAGTACTTC
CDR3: CASSWGRSPSYEQYF

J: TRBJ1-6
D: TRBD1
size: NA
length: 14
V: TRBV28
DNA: TGTGCCAGCAGTCGGACAGGCTTAGGTTCACCCCTCCACTTT
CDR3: CASSRTGLGSPLHF

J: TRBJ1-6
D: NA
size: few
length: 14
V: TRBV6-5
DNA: TGTGCCAGCAGTTACTCGATCGGCAGGTCACCCCTCCACTTT
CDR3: CASSYSIGRSPLHF

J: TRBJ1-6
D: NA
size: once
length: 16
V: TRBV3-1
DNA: TGTGCCAGCAGCGGTCAGGGTAGCTCCTATAATTCACCCCTCCACTTT
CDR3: CASSGQGSSYNSPLHF

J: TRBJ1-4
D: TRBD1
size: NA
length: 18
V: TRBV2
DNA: TGTGCCAGCAGTGAATCCCGACAGGGGGACGCAACTAATGAAAAACTGTTTTTT
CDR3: CASSESRQGDATNEKLFF

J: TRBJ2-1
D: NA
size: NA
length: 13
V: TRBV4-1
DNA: TGCGCCAGCAGCCAAGGAATTGGGTGTGAGCAGTTCTTC
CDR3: CASSQGIGCEQFF

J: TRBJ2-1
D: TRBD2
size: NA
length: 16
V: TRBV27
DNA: TGTGCCAGCAGTCCTGTAGCGGGAGAGGCAGGTAATGAGCAGTTCTTC
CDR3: CASSPVAGEAGNEQFF

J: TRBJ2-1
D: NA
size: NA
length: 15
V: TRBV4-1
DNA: TGCGCCAGCAGCCAAGATAGAGTAGGGCACAATGAGCAGTTCTTC
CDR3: CASSQDRVGHNEQFF

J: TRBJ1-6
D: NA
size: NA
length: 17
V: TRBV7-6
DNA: TGTGCCAGCAGCTTAGCTGGGGCCACAGCCTATAATTCACCCCTCCACTTT
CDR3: CASSLAGATAYNSPLHF

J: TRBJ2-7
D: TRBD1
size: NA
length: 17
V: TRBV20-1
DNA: TGCAGTGCTAGCGAATTAGTGGGCAGGGGGAGCTCCTACGAGCAGTACTTC
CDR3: CSASELVGRGSSYEQYF

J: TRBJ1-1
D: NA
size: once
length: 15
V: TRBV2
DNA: TGTGCCCGCCCGTGGGAAGCAGGGACGAACACTGAAGCTTTCTTT
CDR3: CARPWEAGTNTEAFF

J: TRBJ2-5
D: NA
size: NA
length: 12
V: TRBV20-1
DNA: TGCAGTGCTAGTGATAGTTCTCGGGAGCAGTACTTC
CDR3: CSASDSSREQYF

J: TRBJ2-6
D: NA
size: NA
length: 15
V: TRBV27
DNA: TGTGCCAGCAGTACCCTAGGGTCTGGGGCCAACGTCCTGACTTTC
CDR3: CASSTLGSGANVLTF

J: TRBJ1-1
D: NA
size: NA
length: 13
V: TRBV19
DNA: TGTGCCAGTAATCGGGGACCTAACACTGAAGCTTTCTTT
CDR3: CASNRGPNTEAFF

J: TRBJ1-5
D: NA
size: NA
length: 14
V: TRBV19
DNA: TGTGCCAGTAGCCCAGCCGGAAGTTATCAGCCCCAGCATTTT
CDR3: CASSPAGSYQPQHF

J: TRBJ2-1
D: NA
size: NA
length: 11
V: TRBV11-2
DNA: TGTGCCAGCAGCCCAGTGGCTGAGCAGTTCTTC
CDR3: CASSPVAEQFF

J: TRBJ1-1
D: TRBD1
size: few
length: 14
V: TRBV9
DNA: TGTGCCAGCAGGGCAACAGGGGGGAACACTGAAGCTTTCTTT
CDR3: CASRATGGNTEAFF